This T cell receptor (beta chain) was sequenced for a study of neurological immune-mediated disorders. TCRdb fed the 5' RACE reads into MiXCR, producing one record per CDR3 protein. The repertoire consists of under 90,000 distinct CDR3 sequences, with 10% occurring once and the leading ten covering about 1.8%. The CDR3 has 13 amino acids. CDR1 is SQVTM, CDR2 ANQGSEA, per germline. Trimming left V 4 bases short and J 3 bases short, with 13 bases between. This clonotype was observed many times. The J gene is TRBJ2-7, the V gene TRBV29-1; no clear D gene. Sequenced material: PBMCs. This TCR was recovered from a man aged 40-55 years in good health. The CDR3 loop reads CSVGRELSYEQYF. CDR3 DNA sequence: TGCAGCGTTGGGCGAGAACTGAGCTACGAGCAGTACTTC.